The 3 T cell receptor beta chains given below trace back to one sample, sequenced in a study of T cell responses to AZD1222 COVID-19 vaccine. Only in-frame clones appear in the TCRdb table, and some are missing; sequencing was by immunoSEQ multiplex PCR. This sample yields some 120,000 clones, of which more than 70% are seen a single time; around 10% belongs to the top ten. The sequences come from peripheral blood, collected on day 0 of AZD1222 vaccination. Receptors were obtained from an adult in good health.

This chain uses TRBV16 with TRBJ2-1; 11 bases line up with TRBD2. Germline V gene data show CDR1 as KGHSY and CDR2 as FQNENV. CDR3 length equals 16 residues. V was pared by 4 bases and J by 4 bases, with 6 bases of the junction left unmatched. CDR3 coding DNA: TGTGCCAGCAGCCCCCGACTAGCGGGGCTATACAATGAGCAGTTCTTC. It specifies CASSPRLAGLYNEQFF.

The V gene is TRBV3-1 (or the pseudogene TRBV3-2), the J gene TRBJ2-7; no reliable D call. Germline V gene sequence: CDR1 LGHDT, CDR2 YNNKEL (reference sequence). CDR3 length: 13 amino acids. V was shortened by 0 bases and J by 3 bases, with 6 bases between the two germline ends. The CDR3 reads CASSQEYDYEQYF. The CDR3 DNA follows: TGTGCCAGCAGCCAAGAATACGACTACGAGCAGTACTTC.

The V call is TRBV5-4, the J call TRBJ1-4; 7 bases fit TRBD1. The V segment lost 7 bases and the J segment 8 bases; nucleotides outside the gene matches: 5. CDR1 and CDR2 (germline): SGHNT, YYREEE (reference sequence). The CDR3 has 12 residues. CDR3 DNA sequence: TGTGCCAGCGGGGAGGACAGGGAAAAACTGTTTTTT. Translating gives CASGEDREKLFF. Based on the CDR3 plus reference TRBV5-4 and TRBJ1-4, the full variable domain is ETGVTQSPTHLIKTRGQQVTLRCSSQSGHNTVSWYQQALGQGPQFIFQYYREEENGRGNFPPRFSGLQFPNYSSELNVNALELDDSALYLCASGEDREKLFFGSGTQLSVL.